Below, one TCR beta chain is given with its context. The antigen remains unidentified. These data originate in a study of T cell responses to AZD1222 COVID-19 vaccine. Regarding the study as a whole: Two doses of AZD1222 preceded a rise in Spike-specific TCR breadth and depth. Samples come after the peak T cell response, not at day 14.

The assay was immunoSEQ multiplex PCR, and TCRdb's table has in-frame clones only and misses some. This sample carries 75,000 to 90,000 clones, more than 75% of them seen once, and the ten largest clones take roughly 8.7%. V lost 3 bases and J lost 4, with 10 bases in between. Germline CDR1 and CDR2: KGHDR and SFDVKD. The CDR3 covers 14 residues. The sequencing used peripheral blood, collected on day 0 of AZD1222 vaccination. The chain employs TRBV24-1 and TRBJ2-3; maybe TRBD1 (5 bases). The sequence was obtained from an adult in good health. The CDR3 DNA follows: TGTGCCACCAGTGATGACAGAAGTTCAGATACGCAGTATTTT. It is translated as CATSDDRSSDTQYF.